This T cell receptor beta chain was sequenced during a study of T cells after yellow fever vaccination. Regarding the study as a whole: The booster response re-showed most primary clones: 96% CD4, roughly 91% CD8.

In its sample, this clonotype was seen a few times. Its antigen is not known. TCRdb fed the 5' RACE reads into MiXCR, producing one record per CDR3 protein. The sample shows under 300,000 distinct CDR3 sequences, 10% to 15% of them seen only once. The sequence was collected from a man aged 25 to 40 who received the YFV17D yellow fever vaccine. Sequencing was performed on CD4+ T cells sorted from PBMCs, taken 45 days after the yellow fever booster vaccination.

CDR3 nucleotide sequence: TGTGCCAGCAGTTACACGATAGGACAGGGGCCGACATTGAACACTGAAGCTTTCTTT. It codes for CASSYTIGQGPTLNTEAFF. The V and J genes are TRBV6-2 or TRBV6-3 and TRBJ1-1, with 9 bases matching TRBD1. This CDR3 region has 19 residues. The ends lost 2 bases at V and 0 bases at J; junction bases unmatched: 13. The germline gives CDR1 MNHEY, CDR2 SVGEGT.